This TCR beta chain originates from a study of cytomegalovirus exposure and HLA in healthy donors. Study findings and constraints: An analysis that came later showed most CMV-associated TCR beta chains appearing HLA-restricted. An assumption of roughly uniform sequencing depth across donors underlay the presence/absence analyses. For TCR beta chains, V- and J-gene trimming was later linked to a missense DCLRE1C variant.

The V segment lost 4 bases and the J segment 8 bases; nucleotides outside the gene matches: 10. This CDR3 has 15 amino acids. The germline V gene encodes CDR1 SGHNT and CDR2 YYREEE (reference sequence). The study ran its PCR with 60 Vbeta and 13 Jbeta primers. TCRdb's table, derived via immunoSEQ multiplex PCR, lists solely in-frame clones and lacks some. The table shows fewer than 25,000 clones, with around 82% occurring only once. Comment on this clone: The antigen remains unidentified.

This TCR derives from a man between 60 and 70 years old in good health and CMV-seronegative. The chain combines TRBV5-4 with TRBJ1-4; 8 positions match TRBD1. The specimen was PBMCs. The CDR3 sequence is CASSPAGTGGEKLFF. The CDR3 DNA sequence: TGTGCCAGCAGCCCTGCGGGGACAGGAGGGGAAAAACTGTTTTTT.